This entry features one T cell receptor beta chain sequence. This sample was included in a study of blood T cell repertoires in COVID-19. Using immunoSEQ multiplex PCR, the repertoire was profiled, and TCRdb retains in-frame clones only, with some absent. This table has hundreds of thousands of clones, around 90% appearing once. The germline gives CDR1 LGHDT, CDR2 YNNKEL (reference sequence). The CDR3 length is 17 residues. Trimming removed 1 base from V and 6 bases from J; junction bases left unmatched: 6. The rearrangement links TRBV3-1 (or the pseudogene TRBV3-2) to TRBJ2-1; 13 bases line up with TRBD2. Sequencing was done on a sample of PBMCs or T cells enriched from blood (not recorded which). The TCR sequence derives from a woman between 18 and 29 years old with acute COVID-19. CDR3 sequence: CASSQVTSGRWGNEQFF. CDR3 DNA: TGTGCCAGCAGCCAAGTGACTAGCGGGAGGTGGGGCAATGAGCAGTTCTTC.